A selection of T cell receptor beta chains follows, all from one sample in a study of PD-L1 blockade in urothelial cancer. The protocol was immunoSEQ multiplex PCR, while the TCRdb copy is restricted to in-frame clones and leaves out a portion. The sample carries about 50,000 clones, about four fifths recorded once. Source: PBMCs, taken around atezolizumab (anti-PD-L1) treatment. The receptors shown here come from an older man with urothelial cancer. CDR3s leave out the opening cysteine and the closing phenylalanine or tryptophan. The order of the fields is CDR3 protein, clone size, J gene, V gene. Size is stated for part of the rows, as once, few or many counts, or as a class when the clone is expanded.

CDR3 protein: ASSIDRAVNYGYT
clone size: once
J gene: TRBJ1-2
V gene: TRBV7-8

CDR3 protein: SARQGGAEQF
clone size: NA
J gene: TRBJ2-1
V gene: TRBV29-1

CDR3 protein: ASRLSESSEQF
clone size: NA
J gene: TRBJ2-1
V gene: TRBV5-1

CDR3 protein: ASTIAGGDNEQF
clone size: NA
J gene: TRBJ2-1
V gene: TRBV5-4

CDR3 protein: ASSLNPGVGTQY
clone size: NA
J gene: TRBJ2-5
V gene: TRBV5-1

CDR3 protein: AWRGKGLYEQY
clone size: few
J gene: TRBJ2-7
V gene: TRBV30

CDR3 protein: SVRAPGAVNYGYT
clone size: NA
J gene: TRBJ1-2
V gene: TRBV29-1

CDR3 protein: ASSSQRTGRSGNTIY
clone size: NA
J gene: TRBJ1-3
V gene: TRBV5-4

CDR3 protein: ASRFTGQGLGGYT
clone size: NA
J gene: TRBJ1-2
V gene: TRBV5-1

CDR3 protein: ASSEKALAGLTQY
clone size: few
J gene: TRBJ2-3
V gene: TRBV2

CDR3 protein: ASSYRAGGASNEQF
clone size: NA
J gene: TRBJ2-1
V gene: TRBV6-5

CDR3 protein: ASSLAGWGETQY
clone size: NA
J gene: TRBJ2-5
V gene: TRBV28

CDR3 protein: ASSLSRFGSQGTQY
clone size: NA
J gene: TRBJ2-5
V gene: TRBV28

CDR3 protein: ASSQAPLGTGARNEQF
clone size: NA
J gene: TRBJ2-1
V gene: TRBV4-2

CDR3 protein: SVEDRRLHPTGELF
clone size: NA
J gene: TRBJ2-2
V gene: TRBV29-1

CDR3 protein: ASSFSTGELF
clone size: NA
J gene: TRBJ2-2
V gene: TRBV5-8

CDR3 protein: ASSEAGGSGATDTQY
clone size: NA
J gene: TRBJ2-3
V gene: TRBV6-1